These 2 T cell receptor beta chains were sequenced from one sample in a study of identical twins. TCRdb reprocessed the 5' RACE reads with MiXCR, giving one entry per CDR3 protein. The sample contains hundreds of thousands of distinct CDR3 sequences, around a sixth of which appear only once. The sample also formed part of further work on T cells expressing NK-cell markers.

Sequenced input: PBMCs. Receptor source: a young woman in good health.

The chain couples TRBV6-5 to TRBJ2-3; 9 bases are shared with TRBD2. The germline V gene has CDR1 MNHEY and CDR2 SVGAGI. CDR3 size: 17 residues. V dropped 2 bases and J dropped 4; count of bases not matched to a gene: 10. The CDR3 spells CASSYKWRGGRADTQYF. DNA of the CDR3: TGTGCCAGCAGTTACAAGTGGCGGGGGGGCCGGGCAGATACGCAGTATTTT.

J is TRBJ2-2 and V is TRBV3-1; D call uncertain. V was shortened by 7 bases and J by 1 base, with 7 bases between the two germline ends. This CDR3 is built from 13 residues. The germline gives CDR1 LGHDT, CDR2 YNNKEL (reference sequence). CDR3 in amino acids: CASTRGNTGELFF. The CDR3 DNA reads TGTGCCAGCACCCGTGGGAACACCGGGGAGCTGTTTTTT.